The rows below give T cell receptor beta chains drawn from one sample of a study of regulatory T cells in long-lasting Graves disease. MiXCR, applied by TCRdb to the multiplex PCR reads, yields one record per CDR3 protein. The data contain 300,000 to 400,000 distinct CDR3 sequences, over 15% of them singletons. Another study also made use of these data, one on T cells in Graves' hyperthyroidism and ophthalmopathy.

Sequenced here: peripheral blood mononuclear cells (PBMCs), sampled at new diagnosis, from a patient treated with antithyroid drugs. The receptors stem from a man aged 35-49 years with Graves disease. Each CDR3 is given with its conserved first and last residue. A D gene is named only where the DNA matches it firmly.

TRBV7-9,NA,CASSADPASEQYF
TRBV5-1,TRBD2,CASSLPAGGGETQYF
TRBV6-1,NA,CASEENGSSSYNEQFF
TRBV12-3/TRBV12-4,TRBD2,CASSSVSGGVGNEQFF
TRBV2,NA,CASQDAQGNIQYF
TRBV6-5,TRBD2,CASSSYRGLAGGYNEQFF
TRBV19,TRBD2,CASSISGGDYNEQFF
TRBV6-2/TRBV6-3,NA,CASSEDTNYGYTF
TRBV5-4,TRBD1,CASSPGQGEDEQYF
TRBV7-9,NA,CASSSSGNYGYTF
TRBV2,NA,CASSEGLNTGELFF
TRBV12-3/TRBV12-4,TRBD1,CASSKVDRVTEAFF
TRBV20-1,NA,CSARDLLGWDQPQHF
TRBV2,NA,CASSEQRNYGYTF
TRBV3-1,NA,CASSQDGSGNTIYF
TRBV20-1,NA,CSARDWQGYGYTF
TRBV29-1,NA,CSSYGGADTQYF
TRBV20-1,NA,CSAQSYEQYF
TRBV28,NA,CASNSPNAHEQFF
TRBV4-1,NA,CASSRGDGTVDNEQFF
TRBV9,TRBD2,CASSVSGGEIETQYF
TRBV6-1,TRBD1,CASSVSQDRDQYF
TRBV30,NA,CASNPVGGGSPLHF
TRBV2,NA,CASSDKVRAFSNQPQHF
TRBV5-1,NA,CASSLGANEQFF
TRBV7-9,NA,CASRQPRRDKANTGELFF
TRBV11-3,NA,CASSPTTGNGYTF
TRBV20-1,TRBD1,CILQGNEQYF
TRBV27,TRBD1,CASTPLVGDRAEQYF
TRBV20-1,TRBD1,CSASSSYRGTEAFF
TRBV3-1,TRBD1,CASSQDGPDRENYGYTF
TRBV25-1,TRBD1,CASSEDRGPGEKLFF
TRBV7-6,NA,CASSPGGGWRNTEAFF
TRBV29-1,TRBD2,CSVNVIQASGYEQYF
TRBV5-1,NA,CASSKEQESYEQYF
TRBV2,NA,CASSEWNIQYF
TRBV29-1,NA,CSVDVSGLGLYTF
TRBV12-3/TRBV12-4,NA,CASTDPGRTRTGELFF
TRBV6-2/TRBV6-3,NA,CASSSTTNRATNEKLFF
TRBV3-1,NA,CASSTTWLGVEQYF
TRBV10-2,NA,CASSEQNMNTEAFF
TRBV9,NA,CASSVSGGRGGGDTQYF
TRBV7-8,NA,CASSLISYEQYF
TRBV12-3/TRBV12-4,TRBD1,CASSQRDRDSPLHF
TRBV2,NA,CASEPVGGYTF
TRBV29-1,NA,CSVDGGAGVRTEAFF
TRBV7-6,NA,CASSGKRGRGDTQHF
TRBV2,TRBD2,CASRSRASGGEYF
TRBV11-3,TRBD2,CASSPGLAGVTGELFF
TRBV6-1,TRBD2,CASMRTSRVHEQFF
TRBV18,NA,CASSPYQSTDTQYF
TRBV4-1,NA,CASSRLFGAAAMSNEKLFF
TRBV9,NA,CASSVAQGMNTGELFF
TRBV5-1,TRBD1,CASSLEIGTGEETQYF